This passage covers 14 T cell receptor beta chains from one sample sequenced in a study of blood T cells in healthy people across ages. Next came a second PCR, run for roughly 6 to 11 cycles, which used a sample-barcoded 5' primer along with a J-beta primer mix. TCRdb re-called the 5' RACE reads through MiXCR, storing one row per CDR3 protein. The sample contains more than 650,000 distinct CDR3 sequences, about 20% of which appear only once. Sequenced material: blood. These receptors all stem from a man aged 70-80 years in good health.

This sequence joins TRBV4-3 and TRBJ1-1; D is unclear. Trimming took 1 base from V and 0 from J, leaving 9 bases between them. Germline V gene sequence: CDR1 LGHNA, CDR2 YSLEER. The CDR3 totals 15 residues. As DNA, the CDR3 is TGCGCCAGCAGCCAAGGCCTTAAAATGAACACTGAAGCTTTCTTT. Its protein is CASSQGLKMNTEAFF.

This clonotype was observed a handful of times. The CDR3 sequence: CASSPTGASGGAGFNEQFF. CDR3 sequence (DNA): TGTGCCAGCAGTCCAACGGGGGCTAGCGGGGGAGCGGGGTTCAATGAGCAGTTCTTC. The chain couples TRBV12-3 or TRBV12-4 to TRBJ2-5; 10 bases agree with TRBD2. The J call is in doubt because the DNA end fits TRBJ2-1 better. This CDR3 spans 19 amino acids.

This rearrangement joins TRBV4-1 to TRBJ2-1; the D is unclear. The V and J ends lost 0 bases and 2 bases respectively, with 8 bases between them. CDR1 and CDR2 (germline): MGHRA, YSYEKL. The CDR3 length is 15 residues. This CDR3 reads CASSQESRTYNEQFF. The CDR3, as DNA: TGCGCCAGCAGCCAAGAATCCCGAACCTACAATGAGCAGTTCTTC.

The table lists this clonotype with a few counts. The chain recombines TRBV6-1 with TRBJ2-1; either TRBD1 or TRBD2 may fit D (5 bases each). This CDR3 spans 14 amino acids. Germline CDR1 reads MNHNS; CDR2 reads SASEGT. Trimming took 6 bases from V and 8 from J, leaving 17 bases between them. In nucleotides, the CDR3 is TGTGCCAGCAGAGACACCGGGGCAGGATATGAGCAGTTCTTC. Its protein product is CASRDTGAGYEQFF.

This clonotype has more than one count but fewer than ten. The chain joins TRBV9 to TRBJ2-1, with D hard to call. CDR1 and CDR2 from the germline V gene are SGDLS and YYNGEE. CDR3 size: 15 residues. V gave up 0 bases and J gave up 2 bases, with 9 bases separating them. This CDR3 reads CASSVGTTPYNEQFF. For the CDR3, the DNA is TGTGCCAGCAGCGTAGGTACTACCCCCTACAATGAGCAGTTCTTC.

This rearrangement joins TRBV10-3 to TRBJ2-7; 7 bases are a match to TRBD1. Trimming removed 7 bases from V and 4 bases from J; junction bases left unmatched: 1. The CDR3 runs to 11 residues. From germline, CDR1 is ENHRY and CDR2 SYGVKD. The CDR3 sequence: CAIKTGYEQYV. DNA of the CDR3: TGTGCCATCAAGACAGGGTACGAGCAGTACGTC.

The J gene is TRBJ2-5, the V gene TRBV11-2; 9 bases align to TRBD2. Per the germline V gene, CDR1 is SGHAT and CDR2 is FQNNGV. J lost 3 bases, V lost 0 bases, and 8 bases had no gene match. The CDR3 runs to 17 residues. CDR3 amino acids: CASSLERSSGGKETQYF. CDR3 nucleotides: TGTGCCAGCAGCTTAGAAAGGAGTAGCGGGGGAAAAGAGACCCAGTACTTC.

The chain carries TRBV19 and TRBJ2-2, with 10 bases that match TRBD1. The CDR3 contains 16 residues. CDR1 and CDR2 from the germline V gene are LNHDA and SQIVND (reference sequence). V was pared by 10 bases and J by 2 bases, with 10 bases of the junction left unmatched. As DNA, the CDR3 is TGTGCCACTGCTACCGGGACAGGGGTCAACACCGGGGAGCTGTTTTTT. As protein: CATATGTGVNTGELFF. The entire variable domain, with the rest obtained from reference TRBV19 and TRBJ2-2, is as follows: DGGITQSPKYLFRKEGQNVTLSCEQNLNHDAMYWYRQDPGQGLRLIYYSQIVNDFQKGDIAEGYSVSREKKESFPLTVTSAQKNPTAFYLCATATGTGVNTGELFFGEGSRLTVL.

The chain combines TRBV2 with TRBJ2-1; D uncertain. Germline loops: CDR1 SNHLY, CDR2 FYNNEI. V lost 7 bases and J 0 bases, leaving 10 bases between the germline ends. The CDR3 length is 14 residues. The CDR3 nucleotides are TGTGCCAGCAAGAGAGAAAGCTCCTACAATGAGCAGTTCTTC. Translation gives CASKRESSYNEQFF.

In this sample, this clonotype turned up a few times. The V call is TRBV20-1, the J call TRBJ2-5; 10 positions agree with TRBD1. V trimming: 6 bases; J trimming: 4 bases; junction bases outside the gene matches: 8. The CDR3 covers 14 residues. The V gene's germline CDR1 is DFQATT and CDR2 SNEGSKA (reference sequence). The CDR3, as DNA: TGCAGTGCGCGGGACAGGGGACTTGCAGAGACCCAGTACTTC. Translating it yields CSARDRGLAETQYF.

The chain is built from TRBV10-3 and TRBJ2-7, with 12 positions matching TRBD1. Germline V CDR1 and CDR2: ENHRY, SYGVKD. J gave up 6 bases and V 6 bases, and 6 bases lay outside the gene matches. The CDR3 sequence is 14 residues long. The CDR3 spells CAIRPGQGALEQYF. The CDR3 DNA follows: TGTGCCATCAGACCGGGACAGGGGGCTCTCGAGCAGTACTTC.

This clonotype was observed a handful of times. The chain links TRBV11-3 to TRBJ1-4; 11 bases fit TRBD1. CDR1 and CDR2 from the germline V gene are SGHNT and YENEEA. The CDR3 has 17 amino acids. Trimming at V came to 5 bases and at J to 1 base, leaving 6 bases not matched to a gene. CDR3 loop: CASSARTGGGTNEKLFF. The CDR3 nucleotides are TGTGCCAGCAGCGCAAGGACAGGGGGCGGAACTAATGAAAAACTGTTTTTT. The full variable domain, rest sourced from reference TRBV11-3 and TRBJ1-4, is EAGVVQSPRYKIIEKKQPVAFWCNPISGHNTLYWYLQNLGQGPELLIRYENEEAVDDSQLPKDRFSAERLKGVDSTLKIQPAELGDSAVYLCASSARTGGGTNEKLFFGSGTQLSVL.

The rearrangement links TRBV3-1 to TRBJ1-1; D gene unclear. The V and J ends lost 4 bases and 0 bases respectively, with 12 bases between them. Germline-derived CDR1 and CDR2 are LGHDT and YNNKEL (reference sequence). The CDR3 sequence is 15 residues long. The CDR3 here is CASSPYTNMNTEAFF. The CDR3 DNA follows: TGTGCCAGCAGCCCGTATACGAATATGAACACTGAAGCTTTCTTT.

This clonotype was seen a handful of times. This rearrangement joins TRBV6-2 or TRBV6-3 to TRBJ1-5; D is unresolved. The V end lost 6 bases, the J end lost 0 bases, and 18 bases lay between the germline ends. Looked up from germline, CDR1 is MNHEY and CDR2 is SVGEGT. The CDR3 has 17 residues. CDR3: CASSPPIRPYSNQPQHF. The CDR3 region has the DNA TGTGCCAGCAGCCCCCCTATTCGTCCCTATAGCAATCAGCCCCAGCATTTT.